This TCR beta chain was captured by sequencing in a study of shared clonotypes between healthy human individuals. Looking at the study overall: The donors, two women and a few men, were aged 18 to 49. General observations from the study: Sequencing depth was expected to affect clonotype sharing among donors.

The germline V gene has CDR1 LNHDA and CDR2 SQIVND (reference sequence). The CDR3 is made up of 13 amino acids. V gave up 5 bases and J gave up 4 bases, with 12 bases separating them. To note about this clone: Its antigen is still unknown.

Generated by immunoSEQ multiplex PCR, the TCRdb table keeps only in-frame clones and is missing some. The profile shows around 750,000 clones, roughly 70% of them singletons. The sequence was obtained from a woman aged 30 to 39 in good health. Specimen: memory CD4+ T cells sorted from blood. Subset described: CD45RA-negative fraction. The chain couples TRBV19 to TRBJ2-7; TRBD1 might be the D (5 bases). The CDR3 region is CASSPSGKYEQYF. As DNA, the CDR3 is TGTGCCAGTAGTCCCTCAGGGAAGTACGAGCAGTACTTC.